The 28 T cell receptor beta chains given below trace back to one sample, sequenced in a study of blood T cell repertoires in COVID-19. Libraries were prepared by immunoSEQ multiplex PCR; TCRdb keeps only in-frame clonotypes and omits some of them. The data hold more than 250,000 clones, with approximately 90% observed a single time. The sequencing sample was made of peripheral blood. These TCRs come from a woman aged 25-40 years with COVID-19, enrolled during active disease.

CDR3 coding DNA: TGCAGCGTTGTTGCGGGGTGGGGAGAGACCCAGTACTTC. This encodes CSVVAGWGETQYF. This sequence joins TRBV29-1 and TRBJ2-5; the D gene is possibly TRBD2 (6 bases). Germline-derived CDR1 and CDR2 are SQVTM and ANQGSEA. Trimming pared 4 bases from V and 4 bases from J, leaving 13 bases between. The CDR3 runs 13 residues.

This rearrangement joins TRBV24-1 to TRBJ1-2, with D perhaps matching TRBD1 (5 bases). This CDR3 is 14 amino acids long. CDR1 and CDR2 from the germline V gene are KGHDR and SFDVKD. V dropped 4 bases and J dropped 4 bases, with 12 bases sitting between them. This chain's CDR3 is CATSDPRVGYGYTF. The CDR3, as DNA: TGTGCCACCAGTGACCCCAGGGTGGGCTATGGCTACACCTTC.

V and J are TRBV28 and TRBJ1-2; 11 bases match TRBD1. V gave up 7 bases and J gave up 8 bases; unmatched junction bases: 6. The CDR3 has 13 residues. The germline gives CDR1 MDHEN, CDR2 SYDVKM. CDR3 sequence: CASKGQGEGGYTF. DNA of the CDR3: TGTGCCAGCAAGGGACAGGGGGAGGGGGGCTACACCTTC.

V and J are TRBV10-3 and TRBJ2-7; 12 bases are shared with TRBD2. With 2 bases clipped from V and 2 bases from J, the junction kept 1 base outside the gene matches. Germline V lookup: CDR1 ENHRY, CDR2 SYGVKD. The CDR3 is 15 amino acids. CDR3 region: CAISEGLAGTYEQYF. The CDR3 DNA reads as TGTGCCATCAGTGAGGGACTAGCGGGGACCTACGAGCAGTACTTC.

The chain uses TRBV18 and TRBJ1-4; D is perhaps TRBD1 (6 bases). Trimming removed 5 bases at V and 8 bases at J, with 18 bases between. Germline lookup yields CDR1 KGHSH and CDR2 LQKENI. The CDR3 contains 15 residues. CDR3 protein: CASSESQGIEEKLFF. DNA of the CDR3: TGTGCCAGCTCAGAGTCCCAGGGGATCGAGGAAAAACTGTTTTTT.

The chain carries TRBV7-6 and TRBJ2-7; 7 nucleotides line up with TRBD1. This CDR3 is 15 amino acids long. V lost 3 bases, J lost 0 bases, and 5 bases stayed unmatched. Germline CDR1 and CDR2: SGHVS and FNYEAQ. In nucleotides, the CDR3 is TGTGCCAGCAGCTTCCGGGACAGCCACTCCTACGAGCAGTACTTC. It yields the protein CASSFRDSHSYEQYF.

J is TRBJ2-3 and V is TRBV7-2; TRBD2 agrees at 7 bases. Germline V lookup: CDR1 SGHTA, CDR2 FQGNSA. V shed 3 bases and J 2 bases; nucleotides not matched to a gene: 5. CDR3 size: 15 residues. CDR3 sequence (DNA): TGTGCCAGCAGCTTCCCGGGACTATCCACAGATACGCAGTATTTT. Translated: CASSFPGLSTDTQYF.

This chain links TRBV30 with TRBJ2-1; 8 nucleotides match TRBD2. CDR3 length: 13 residues. V gave up 3 bases and J gave up 6 bases; unmatched junction bases: 4. Per germline, CDR1 GTSNPN and CDR2 SVGIG (reference sequence). The chain's CDR3 is CAWSTGTSNEQFF. CDR3 nucleotides: TGTGCCTGGAGCACCGGGACTAGCAATGAGCAGTTCTTC.

This clone appeared a single time. The chain is built from TRBV4-1 and TRBJ1-2, with D hard to call. The CDR3 has 13 amino acids. The germline V gene encodes CDR1 MGHRA and CDR2 YSYEKL. The V end was cut by 1 base, the J end by 4 bases, with 7 bases between. The CDR3 DNA follows: TGCGCCAGCAGCCAAGCCGGTGGCTATGGCTACACCTTC. Amino acid sequence: CASSQAGGYGYTF.

With regard to this clone: Additional DNA sequences in this sample encode the identical CDR3. The chain combines TRBV3-1 (or the pseudogene TRBV3-2) with TRBJ2-7; D is uncertain. The V gene lost 1 base and the J gene lost 3 bases, with 4 bases spanning the gap. Germline values: CDR1 LGHDT, CDR2 YNNKEL (reference sequence). The CDR3 covers 12 residues. The DNA for the CDR3 is TGTGCCAGCAGCCAAGCCGGCTACGAGCAGTACTTC. This translates into CASSQAGYEQYF.

This clone came up once. This chain's CDR3 is CASSPPAGREQYV. The DNA for the CDR3 is TGTGCCAGCTCACCACCGGCGGGGCGCGAGCAGTACGTC. The chain links TRBV18 to TRBJ2-7, with D perhaps matching TRBD2 (6 bases). Germline CDR1 is KGHSH and CDR2 is LQKENI. The CDR3 runs 13 residues. V shed 0 bases and J shed 6 bases, with 9 bases lying between them.

The chain has TRBV2 and TRBJ1-2, with D perhaps matching TRBD1 (5 bases). The CDR3 length is 14 residues. The germline V gene has CDR1 SNHLY and CDR2 FYNNEI. V gave up 5 bases and J gave up 8 bases, with 18 bases separating them. The CDR3 spells CASSLIRAGEGYTF. The CDR3 DNA is TGTGCCAGCAGTCTCATTAGGGCGGGGGAAGGCTACACCTTC.

V usage is TRBV4-3 and J usage is TRBJ2-3, with a weak D call TRBD1 (7 bases). This CDR3 has 15 amino acids. Per germline, CDR1 LGHNA and CDR2 YSLEER. Trimming cost V 4 bases and J 2 bases, with 13 bases left between them. CDR3 in DNA: TGCGCCAGCAGCCGGACCAGGGGGGTCACAGATACGCAGTATTTT. Translating gives CASSRTRGVTDTQYF.

The chain joins TRBV5-6 to TRBJ2-1, with D tentatively TRBD2 (5 bases). Germline CDR1 and CDR2: SGHDT and YYEEEE. The CDR3 is 12 residues long. V lost 1 base and J lost 9, with 8 bases in between. Here the CDR3 reads CASSLNAGEQFF. In nucleotides, the CDR3 is TGTGCCAGCAGCTTGAACGCGGGTGAGCAGTTCTTC. Combining the CDR3 with reference TRBV5-6 and TRBJ2-1 gives the whole variable domain DAGVTQSPTHLIKTRGQQVTLRCSPKSGHDTVSWYQQALGQGPQFIFQYYEEEERQRGNFPDRFSGHQFPNYSSELNVNALLLGDSALYLCASSLNAGEQFFGPGTRLTVL.

V gene TRBV20-1 combines with J gene TRBJ2-7; 8 bases line up with TRBD2. This CDR3 is built from 16 residues. V dropped 3 bases and J dropped 4; count of bases not matched to a gene: 14. The germline V gene encodes CDR1 DFQATT and CDR2 SNEGSKA (reference sequence). The CDR3 DNA sequence: TGCAGTGCTAGTCTTGGAAGGCGGGGGGAGGGGTACGAGCAGTACTTC. As protein: CSASLGRRGEGYEQYF.

This clone showed up just once. V gene TRBV5-8 combines with J gene TRBJ2-1; 10 nucleotides line up with TRBD2. Germline-derived CDR1 and CDR2 are SGHTS and YDEGEE. V lost 3 bases to trimming and J lost 4 bases; unmatched junction nucleotides: 4. The CDR3 runs to 15 residues. Here the CDR3 reads CASSSGLAEYNEQFF. The DNA for the CDR3 is TGTGCCAGCAGCTCCGGACTAGCGGAGTACAATGAGCAGTTCTTC.

The rearrangement joins TRBV28 to TRBJ1-6; 8 nucleotides agree with TRBD1. CDR3 length: 15 residues. The J segment lost 8 bases and the V segment lost 7 bases, leaving 10 bases of the junction unmatched. Per germline, CDR1 MDHEN and CDR2 SYDVKM. CDR3 DNA: TGTGCCAGCACCGGGACAGGAGTTAGGGATTCACCCCTCCACTTT. As protein: CASTGTGVRDSPLHF. Together with reference TRBV28 and TRBJ1-6, the CDR3 gives the full variable domain: DVKVTQSSRYLVKRTGEKVFLECVQDMDHENMFWYRQDPGLGLRLIYFSYDVKMKEKGDIPEGYSVSREKKERFSLILESASTNQTSMYLCASTGTGVRDSPLHFGNGTRLTVT.

The chain carries TRBV27 and TRBJ2-7; D might be TRBD1 (5 bases). In germline, CDR1 is MNHEY, CDR2 SMNVEV (reference sequence). The germline V and J ends were trimmed by 8 bases and 5 bases, with 19 bases remaining between them. The CDR3 is made up of 14 amino acids. The CDR3, as DNA: TGTGCCAGCCGACCCATCCAGGGTTCCAACGAGCAGTACTTC. It specifies CASRPIQGSNEQYF.

The rearrangement joins TRBV6-2 or TRBV6-3 to TRBJ1-1; D ambiguous. V lost 5 bases to trimming and J lost 4 bases, with 17 bases between them. This CDR3 is built from 15 residues. Looked up from germline, CDR1 is MNHEY and CDR2 is SVGEGT. CDR3 in DNA: TGTGCCAGCAGTCTACGCGGGAGGGCATTCACTGAAGCTTTCTTT. Amino acids: CASSLRGRAFTEAFF.

The rearrangement joins TRBV7-9 to TRBJ2-1, with a weak D call TRBD2 (5 bases). From germline, CDR1 is SEHNR and CDR2 FQNEAQ (reference sequence). The CDR3 consists of 12 residues. V shed 1 base and J shed 8 bases, with 6 bases lying between them. The CDR3 region has the DNA TGTGCCAGCAGCTTAGGGGGAGATGAGCAGTTCTTC. Translated, it gives CASSLGGDEQFF.

This clone occurred a few times. This rearrangement joins TRBV9 to TRBJ2-1, with D possibly being TRBD2 (6 bases). This CDR3 contains 16 residues. V was pared by 0 bases and J by 0 bases, with 10 bases between. CDR1 and CDR2 (germline): SGDLS, YYNGEE. The DNA for the CDR3 is TGTGCCAGCAGCGTAGAAGGGCGGGGCTCCTACAATGAGCAGTTCTTC. It translates to CASSVEGRGSYNEQFF.

The chain uses TRBV15 and TRBJ1-3; perhaps TRBD1 as D (6 bases). This CDR3 has 14 amino acids. The V end was cut by 4 bases, the J end by 4 bases, with 11 bases between. Germline CDR1 reads LNHNV; CDR2 reads YYDKDF (reference sequence). CDR3 nucleotide sequence: TGTGCCACCAGCATAATTGGGGGCGGAAACACCATATATTTT. It encodes CATSIIGGGNTIYF.

The J gene is TRBJ1-1, the V gene TRBV6-5; a weak D match, TRBD1 (6 bases). Between the trimmed V and J ends, which lost 4 bases and 4 bases, there was a span of 16 bases. CDR1 MNHEY and CDR2 SVGAGI come from the germline V gene. The CDR3 totals 15 residues. The CDR3 DNA sequence: TGTGCCAGCAGTTCACCCGGGACAATACTCACTGAAGCTTTCTTT. Translated: CASSSPGTILTEAFF.

J is TRBJ1-6 and V is TRBV6-1; D call uncertain. From germline, CDR1 is MNHNS and CDR2 SASEGT. With 2 bases removed from V and 6 bases from J, the gap between germline ends came to 14 bases. This CDR3 region has 16 residues. The CDR3 protein is CASSESPNRSNSPLHF. The CDR3, as DNA: TGTGCCAGCAGTGAATCGCCGAATCGGTCTAATTCACCCCTCCACTTT.

This rearrangement joins TRBV4-1 to TRBJ2-1, with D tentatively TRBD1 (6 bases). The germline V gene has CDR1 MGHRA and CDR2 YSYEKL. This CDR3 is 13 amino acids long. The V end lost 3 bases, the J end lost 8 bases, and 11 bases lay between the germline ends. Written as DNA, the CDR3 is TGCGCCAGCAGCCACCAGGGGTCGGATGAGCAGTTCTTC. Translated, it gives CASSHQGSDEQFF.

This chain uses TRBV9 with TRBJ1-3, with no clear D. This CDR3 spans 13 amino acids. Germline assignment: CDR1 SGDLS and CDR2 YYNGEE. V was clipped by 0 bases and J by 3 bases, with 4 bases between them. The CDR3 bases are TGTGCCAGCAGCGTAGACTATGGAAACACCATATATTTT. Protein: CASSVDYGNTIYF.

This clone was recorded once. The genes are TRBV29-1 and TRBJ1-2; D is unclear. V was cut by 7 bases and J by 5 bases, with 14 bases left in between. Germline V CDR1 and CDR2: SQVTM, ANQGSEA. The CDR3 runs 12 residues. CDR3 bases: TGCAGCGGCCAGACAACTCCGTATGGCTACACCTTC. It encodes CSGQTTPYGYTF.

This clone was observed a few times. The rearrangement joins TRBV6-6 to TRBJ1-1; perhaps TRBD1 as D (6 bases). CDR1 and CDR2 (germline): MNHNY, SVGAGI (reference sequence). CDR3 length equals 14 residues. Trimming removed 5 bases at V and 5 bases at J, with 15 bases between. The CDR3 spells CASSRPGDQTEAFF. In DNA, the CDR3 is TGTGCCAGCAGTCGCCCAGGGGATCAGACTGAAGCTTTCTTT.